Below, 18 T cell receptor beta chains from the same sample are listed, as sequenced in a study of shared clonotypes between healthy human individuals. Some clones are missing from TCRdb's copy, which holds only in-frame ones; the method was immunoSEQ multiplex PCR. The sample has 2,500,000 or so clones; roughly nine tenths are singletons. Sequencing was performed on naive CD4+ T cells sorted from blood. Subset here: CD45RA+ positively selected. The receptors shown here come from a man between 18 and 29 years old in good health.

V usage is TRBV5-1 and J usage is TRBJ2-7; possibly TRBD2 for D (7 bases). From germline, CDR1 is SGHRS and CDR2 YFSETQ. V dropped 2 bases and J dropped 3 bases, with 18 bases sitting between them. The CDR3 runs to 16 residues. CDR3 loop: CASSLGRGAGGYEQYF. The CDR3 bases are TGCGCCAGCAGCTTAGGCCGGGGGGCTGGGGGCTACGAGCAGTACTTC. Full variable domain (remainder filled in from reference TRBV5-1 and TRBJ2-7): KAGVTQTPRYLIKTRGQQVTLSCSPISGHRSVSWYQQTPGQGLQFLFEYFSETQRNKGNFPGRFSGRQFSNSRSEMNVSTLELGDSALYLCASSLGRGAGGYEQYFGPGTRLTVT.

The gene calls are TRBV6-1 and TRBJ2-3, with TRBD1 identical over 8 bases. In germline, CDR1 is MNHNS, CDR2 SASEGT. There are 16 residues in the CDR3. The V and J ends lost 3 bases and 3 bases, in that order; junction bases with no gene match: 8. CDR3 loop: CASSDPNRQGTDTQYF. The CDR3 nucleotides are TGTGCCAGCAGTGACCCTAACCGACAGGGGACAGATACGCAGTATTTT.

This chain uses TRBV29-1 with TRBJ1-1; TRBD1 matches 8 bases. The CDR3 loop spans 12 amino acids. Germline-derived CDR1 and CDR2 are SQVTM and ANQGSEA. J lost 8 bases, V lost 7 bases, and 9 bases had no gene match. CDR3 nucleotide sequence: TGCAGCGCGAGAGGCTGGGACAGGGAAGCTTTCTTT. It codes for CSARGWDREAFF. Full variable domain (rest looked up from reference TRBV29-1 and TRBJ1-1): SAVISQKPSRDICQRGTSLTIQCQVDSQVTMMFWYRQQPGQSLTLIATANQGSEATYESGFVIDKFPISRPNLTFSTLTVSNMSPEDSSIYLCSARGWDREAFFGQGTRLTVV.

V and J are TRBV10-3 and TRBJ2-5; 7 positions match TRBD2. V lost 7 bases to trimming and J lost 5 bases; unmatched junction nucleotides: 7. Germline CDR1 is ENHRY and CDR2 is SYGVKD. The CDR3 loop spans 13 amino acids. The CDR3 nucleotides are TGTGCCATCAAAAGCGGGGTCGGCGAGACCCAGTACTTC. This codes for CAIKSGVGETQYF.

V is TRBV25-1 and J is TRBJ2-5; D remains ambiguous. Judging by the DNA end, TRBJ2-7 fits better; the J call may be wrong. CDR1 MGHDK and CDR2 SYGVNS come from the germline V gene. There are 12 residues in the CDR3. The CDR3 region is CASSDRRYEQYF. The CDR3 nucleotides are TGTGCCAGCAGTGATCGCAGGTACGAGCAGTACTTC.

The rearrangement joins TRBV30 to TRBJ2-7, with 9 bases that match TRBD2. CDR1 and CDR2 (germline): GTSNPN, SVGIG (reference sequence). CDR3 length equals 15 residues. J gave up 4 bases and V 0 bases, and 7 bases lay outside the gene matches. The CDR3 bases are TGTGCCTGGAGTGTCCGGACTAGCGCCTTGTACGAGCAGTACTTC. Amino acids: CAWSVRTSALYEQYF. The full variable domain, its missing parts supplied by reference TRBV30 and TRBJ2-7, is SQTIHQWPATLVQPVGSPLSLECTVEGTSNPNLYWYRQAAGRGLQLLFYSVGIGQISSEVPQNLSASRPQDRQFILSSKKLLLSDSGFYLCAWSVRTSALYEQYFGPGTRLTVT.

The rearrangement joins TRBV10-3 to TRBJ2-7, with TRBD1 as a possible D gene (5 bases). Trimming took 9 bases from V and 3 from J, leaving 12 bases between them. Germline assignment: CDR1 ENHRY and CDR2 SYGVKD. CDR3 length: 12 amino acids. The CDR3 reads CAIKTASYEQYF. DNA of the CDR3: TGTGCCATAAAGACAGCGAGCTACGAGCAGTACTTC.

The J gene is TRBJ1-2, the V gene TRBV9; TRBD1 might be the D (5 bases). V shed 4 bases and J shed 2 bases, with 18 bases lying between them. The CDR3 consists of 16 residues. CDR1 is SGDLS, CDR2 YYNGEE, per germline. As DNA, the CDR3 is TGTGCCAGCAGCCCCTTCGTGGGGACGGAGAACTATGGCTACACCTTC. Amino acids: CASSPFVGTENYGYTF.

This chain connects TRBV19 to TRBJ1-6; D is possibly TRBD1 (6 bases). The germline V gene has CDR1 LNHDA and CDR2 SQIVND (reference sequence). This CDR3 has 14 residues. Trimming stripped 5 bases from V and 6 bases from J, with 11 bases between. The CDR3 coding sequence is TGTGCCAGTAGTCCTTTACAGGGTAATTCACCCCTCCACTTT. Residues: CASSPLQGNSPLHF.

CDR3 protein: CASSEKHEQYF. CDR3 nucleotides: TGTGCCAGCAGTGAAAAACACGAGCAGTACTTC. This chain connects TRBV25-1 to TRBJ2-7, with D unresolved. Germline lookup yields CDR1 MGHDK and CDR2 SYGVNS. V was pared by 2 bases and J by 5 bases, with 4 bases between. This CDR3 comprises 11 residues.

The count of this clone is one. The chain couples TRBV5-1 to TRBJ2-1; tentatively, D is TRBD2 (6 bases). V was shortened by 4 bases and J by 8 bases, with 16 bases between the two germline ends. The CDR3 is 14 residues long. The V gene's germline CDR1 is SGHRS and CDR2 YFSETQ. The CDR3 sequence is CASSLTTTGDEQFF. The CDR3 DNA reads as TGCGCCAGCAGCCTGACTACCACGGGGGATGAGCAGTTCTTC.

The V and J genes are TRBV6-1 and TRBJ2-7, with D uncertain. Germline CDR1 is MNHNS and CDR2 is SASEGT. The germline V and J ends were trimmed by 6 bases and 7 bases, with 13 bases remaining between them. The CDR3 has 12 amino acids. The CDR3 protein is CASRVDTPEQYF. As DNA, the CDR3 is TGTGCCAGCAGGGTTGACACACCGGAGCAGTACTTC.

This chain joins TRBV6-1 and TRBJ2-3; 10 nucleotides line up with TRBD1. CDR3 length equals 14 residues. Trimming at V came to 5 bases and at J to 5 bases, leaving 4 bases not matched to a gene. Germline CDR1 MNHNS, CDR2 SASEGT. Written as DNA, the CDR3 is TGTGCCAGCAGTTCCGGACAGGGGGTAGATACGCAGTATTTT. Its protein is CASSSGQGVDTQYF.

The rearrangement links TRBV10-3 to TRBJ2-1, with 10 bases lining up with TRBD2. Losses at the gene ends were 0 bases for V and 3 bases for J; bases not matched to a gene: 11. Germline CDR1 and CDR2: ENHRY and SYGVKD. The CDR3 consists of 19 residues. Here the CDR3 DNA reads TGTGCCATCAGTGAGTCGATAGCGGGAGGTTGGGCTGGCTACAATGAGCAGTTCTTC. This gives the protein CAISESIAGGWAGYNEQFF.

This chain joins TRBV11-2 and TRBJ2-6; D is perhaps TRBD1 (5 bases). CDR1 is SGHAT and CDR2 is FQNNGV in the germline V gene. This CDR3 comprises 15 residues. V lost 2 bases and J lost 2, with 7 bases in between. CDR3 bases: TGTGCCAGCAGCTTAACGGACACTGGGGCCAACGTCCTGACTTTC. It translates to CASSLTDTGANVLTF.

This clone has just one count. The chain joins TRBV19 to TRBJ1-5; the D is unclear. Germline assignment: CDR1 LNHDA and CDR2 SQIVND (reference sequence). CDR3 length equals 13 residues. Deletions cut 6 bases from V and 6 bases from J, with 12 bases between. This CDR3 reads CASSDLGGQPQHF. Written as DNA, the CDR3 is TGTGCCAGTAGCGACCTCGGCGGTCAGCCCCAGCATTTT. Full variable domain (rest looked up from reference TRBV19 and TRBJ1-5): DGGITQSPKYLFRKEGQNVTLSCEQNLNHDAMYWYRQDPGQGLRLIYYSQIVNDFQKGDIAEGYSVSREKKESFPLTVTSAQKNPTAFYLCASSDLGGQPQHFGDGTRLSIL.

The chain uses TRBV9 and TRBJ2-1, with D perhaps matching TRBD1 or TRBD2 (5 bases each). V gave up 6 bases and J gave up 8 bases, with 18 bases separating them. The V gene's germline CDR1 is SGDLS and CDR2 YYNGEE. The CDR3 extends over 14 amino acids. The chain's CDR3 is CASNLFGTSDEQFF. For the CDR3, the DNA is TGTGCCAGCAACCTATTCGGGACGTCGGATGAGCAGTTCTTC.

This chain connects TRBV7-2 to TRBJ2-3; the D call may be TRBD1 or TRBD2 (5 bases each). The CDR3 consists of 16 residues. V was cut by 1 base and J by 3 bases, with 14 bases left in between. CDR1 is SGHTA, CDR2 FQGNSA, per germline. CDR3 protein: CASSLVGGVATDTQYF. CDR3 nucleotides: TGTGCCAGCAGCTTAGTTGGGGGTGTAGCGACAGATACGCAGTATTTT. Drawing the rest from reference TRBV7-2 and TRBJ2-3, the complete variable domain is GAGVSQSPSNKVTEKGKDVELRCDPISGHTALYWYRQSLGQGLEFLIYFQGNSAPDKSGLPSDRFSAERTGGSVSTLTIQRTQQEDSAVYLCASSLVGGVATDTQYFGPGTRLTVL.